The table lists the clone carrying this TCR beta chain with a few counts. The antigen remains unidentified. This specimen belongs to a study of T cell repertoires in cytomegalovirus infection. Each CDR3 protein gets one entry after TCRdb re-called the reads with MiXCR. The sample lists 27,000 or so distinct CDR3 sequences, under 20% occurring once. This CDR3 has 16 amino acids. V was pared by 6 bases and J by 3 bases, with 19 bases between. Per germline, CDR1 MNHEY and CDR2 SVGAGI. The chain couples TRBV6-5 to TRBJ2-3, with D perhaps TRBD2 (5 bases). Sequencing was performed on CD8+ T cells from cultured PBMCs, taken from culture after CMV antigen stimulation. The receptor was isolated from a human donor in good health (CMV status not recorded). Some clones in this sample may be carry-over from other donors' samples. CDR3 sequence reads: CASSTGLSRLTDTQYF. The CDR3 DNA sequence: TGTGCCAGCAGCACCGGACTTAGCCGATTGACAGATACGCAGTATTTT.